This T cell receptor (beta chain) is drawn from a study of blood T cells in healthy people across ages. Findings and limits, study-wide: CMV status of donors was unknown, possibly confounding expanded clonotype changes. In older individuals, TCR beta diversity per million T cells was lower, falling roughly linearly with age.

Per-sample yields of isolated PBMCs were at least 6 million. Trimming left V 2 bases short and J 4 bases short, with 11 bases between. This CDR3 is 14 amino acids long. Looked up from germline, CDR1 is MNHEY and CDR2 is SVGAGI. The authors ran a second PCR of roughly 6 to 11 cycles using a sample-barcoded 5' primer and a J-beta primer mix. Every molecule of cDNA carried a tag from a template-switch adaptor with 12 random nucleotides. TCRdb reanalysed the 5' RACE reads using MiXCR and keeps one entry per CDR3 protein. The repertoire holds 550,000 to 800,000 distinct CDR3 sequences, about a third seen once, with just over 15% in the top ten. This clonotype showed up just once. Its target is not known.

The receptor comes from a woman of 80 years or more in good health. The chain recombines TRBV6-5 with TRBJ1-1, with a weak D call TRBD1 (6 bases). What was sequenced was blood. CDR3 in DNA: TGTGCCAGCAGTTACGGACAGCGGAGCACTGAAGCTTTCTTT. Translation: CASSYGQRSTEAFF.